This T cell receptor beta chain was documented in a study of T cells in Graves' hyperthyroidism and ophthalmopathy. Findings of the study overall: Ophthalmopathy was distinguished from stable hyperthyroidism by 13 V-J signatures.

This clonotype was counted many times. The antigen remains unidentified. Template material for amplifying TCR beta CDR3 regions consisted of RNA transcripts. HTBI primers were the set used in a first-round RT-PCR of the TCR CDR3. A single record per CDR3 protein comes from TCRdb applying MiXCR to the multiplex PCR reads. The sample lists almost 250,000 distinct CDR3 sequences, approximately 24% occurring once. V gave up 6 bases and J gave up 5 bases; unmatched junction bases: 8. Germline V gene lookup returns CDR1 GTSNPN and CDR2 SVGIG (reference sequence). This CDR3 has 14 residues. The receptor was derived from a woman aged 40 to 55 with Graves' ophthalmopathy. This chain uses TRBV30 with TRBJ1-2; 11 positions agree with TRBD1. Sequencing used blood. As DNA, the CDR3 is TGTGCCTGCAGAAACGGGACAGGGGGTTATGGCTACACCTTC. Translating it yields CACRNGTGGYGYTF.